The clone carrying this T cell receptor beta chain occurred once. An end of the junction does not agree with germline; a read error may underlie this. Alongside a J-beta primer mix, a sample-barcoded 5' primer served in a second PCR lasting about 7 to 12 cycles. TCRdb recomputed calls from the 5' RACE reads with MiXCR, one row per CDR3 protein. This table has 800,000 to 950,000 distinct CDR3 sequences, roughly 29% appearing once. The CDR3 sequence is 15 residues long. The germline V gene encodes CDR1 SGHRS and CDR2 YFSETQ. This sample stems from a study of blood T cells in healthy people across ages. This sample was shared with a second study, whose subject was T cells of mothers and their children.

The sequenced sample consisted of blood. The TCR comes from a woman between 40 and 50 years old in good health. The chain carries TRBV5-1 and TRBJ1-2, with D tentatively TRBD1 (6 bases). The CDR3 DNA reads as TGCGCCAGCAGCTCGGACAGAATAGCTAACTATGACTACACCTTC. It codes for CASSSDRIANYDYTF.